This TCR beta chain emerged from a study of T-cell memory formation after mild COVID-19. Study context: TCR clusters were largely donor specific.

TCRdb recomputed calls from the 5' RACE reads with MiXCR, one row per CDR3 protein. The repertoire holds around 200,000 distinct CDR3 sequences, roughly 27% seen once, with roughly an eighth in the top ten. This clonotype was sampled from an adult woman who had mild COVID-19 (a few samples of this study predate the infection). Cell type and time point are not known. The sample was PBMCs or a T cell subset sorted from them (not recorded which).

The CDR3: CASSQGGGGLLAERETQYF. The CDR3 nucleotides are TGCGCCAGCAGCCAAGGAGGAGGGGGACTACTAGCGGAGAGGGAGACCCAGTACTTC. V is TRBV4-3 and J is TRBJ2-5; TRBD2 aligns across 8 bases. Germline assignment: CDR1 LGHNA and CDR2 YSLEER. Unmatched junction bases numbered 18, after V lost 1 base and J lost 5 bases. This CDR3 is built from 19 residues.